This T cell receptor (beta chain) was documented in a study of T cells in Graves' hyperthyroidism and ophthalmopathy. Regarding the study as a whole: Most thyroid clonotypes with frequency above 0.001 were detected in blood. The model anticipated ophthalmopathy a median about 7 months pre-onset.

The CDR3 has 14 residues. Per the germline V gene, CDR1 is SNHLY and CDR2 is FYNNEI. V lost 6 bases, J lost 1 base, and 11 bases lay in between. Researchers took RNA transcripts and amplified the TCR beta CDR3 regions from them. Researchers ran a first-round RT-PCR on the TCR CDR3 using the HTBI primer set. TCRdb re-analysed the multiplex PCR reads in MiXCR, keeping a single row per CDR3 protein. Of about 290,000 distinct CDR3 sequences listed, less than 15% were seen once; the top ten hold 6% to 8%. The table lists this clonotype with many counts. Its cognate antigen is unknown. The rearrangement uses TRBV2 and TRBJ2-3; D is unclear. The sequencing input was blood. The sequence came from a woman between 25 and 40 years old with Graves' hyperthyroidism that later progressed to Graves' ophthalmopathy. CDR3 region: CASSGLRGTDTQYF. CDR3 nucleotides: TGTGCCAGCAGCGGGCTAAGGGGCACAGATACGCAGTATTTT.